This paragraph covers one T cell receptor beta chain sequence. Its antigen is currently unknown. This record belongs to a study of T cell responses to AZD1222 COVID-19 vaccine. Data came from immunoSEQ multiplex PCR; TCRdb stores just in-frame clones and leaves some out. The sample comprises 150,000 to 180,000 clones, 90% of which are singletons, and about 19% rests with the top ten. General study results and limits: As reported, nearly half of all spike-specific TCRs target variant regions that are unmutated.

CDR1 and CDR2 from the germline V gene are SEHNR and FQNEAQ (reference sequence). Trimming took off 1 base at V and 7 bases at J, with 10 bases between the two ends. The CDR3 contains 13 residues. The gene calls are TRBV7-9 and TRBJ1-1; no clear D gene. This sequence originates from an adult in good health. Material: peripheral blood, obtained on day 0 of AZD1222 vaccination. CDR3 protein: CASSLGSPVEAFF. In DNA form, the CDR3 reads TGTGCCAGCAGCTTAGGAAGTCCAGTTGAAGCTTTCTTT.